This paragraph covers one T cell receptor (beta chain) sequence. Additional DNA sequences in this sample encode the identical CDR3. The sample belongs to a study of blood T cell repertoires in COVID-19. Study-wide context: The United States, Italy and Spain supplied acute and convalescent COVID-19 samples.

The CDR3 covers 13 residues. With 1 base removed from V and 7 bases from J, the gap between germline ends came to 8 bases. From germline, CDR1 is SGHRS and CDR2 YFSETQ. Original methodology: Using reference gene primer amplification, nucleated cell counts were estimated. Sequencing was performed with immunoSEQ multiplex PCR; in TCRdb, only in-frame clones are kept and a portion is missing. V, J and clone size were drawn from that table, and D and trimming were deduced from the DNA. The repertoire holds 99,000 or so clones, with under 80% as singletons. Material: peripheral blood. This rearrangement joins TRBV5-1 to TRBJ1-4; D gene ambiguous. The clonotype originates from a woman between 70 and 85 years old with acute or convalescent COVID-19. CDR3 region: CASSLRAGEKLFF. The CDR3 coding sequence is TGCGCCAGCAGCTTGCGGGCGGGTGAAAAACTGTTTTTT.